A single sample is the source of the 30 T cell receptor beta chains below, sequenced in a study of circulating CD8 cells and anti-PD-1 response in melanoma. Using around 15 ng of total RNA, TCR libraries were made with the QIAseq Immune Repertoire TCR panel. Via MiXCR, TCRdb re-called the reads, giving one row per CDR3 protein. The sample shows about 440 distinct CDR3 sequences, over 12% of them seen only once. Live CD3+CD8+TCRalphabeta+ cells were sorted into four subsets by PD-1 and/or TIGIT. The sample consisted of CD8+ T cells from PBMCs, taken at baseline or after one month of anti-PD-1 therapy (not recorded which). Receptors were obtained from a human donor with melanoma. The donor label of this sample is uncertain. Some clones in this sample may be carry-over from other donors' samples.

As regards this clonotype: One end of the junction does not line up with germline, which may come from a read error. The rearrangement links TRBV24-1 to TRBJ2-2; a weak D match, TRBD1 (7 bases). The CDR3 length is 15 residues. The germline V gene has CDR1 KGHDR and CDR2 SFDVKD. CDR3 sequence reads: CAARTGRGDTGELFF. The CDR3 nucleotides are TGCGCCGCCAGGACGGGCAGGGGGGACACCGGGGAGCTGTTTTTT.

Judged by abundance, this clonotype is large. V usage is TRBV20-1 and J usage is TRBJ2-1; D might be TRBD1 (6 bases). This CDR3 has 16 amino acids. Germline V CDR1 and CDR2: DFQATT, SNEGSKA (reference sequence). Trimming took 0 bases from V and 4 from J, leaving 16 bases between them. The CDR3 loop reads CSARDIGKGDYNEQFF. As DNA, the CDR3 is TGCAGTGCTAGAGATATTGGGAAGGGGGATTACAATGAGCAGTTCTTC.

This clonotype is medium-sized by share. V and J are TRBV3-2 and TRBJ1-1; the table's D call, TRBD1, was not checked against the DNA. TRBV3-2 is listed as a pseudogene. The CDR3 is 21 amino acids. DNA for the CDR3: TGTGCCAGCAGCCACGCAGGGGCATCACAGGGCAACCTCTTATCGAACACTGAAGCTTTCTTT. Its protein product is CASSHAGASQGNLLSNTEAFF.

Comment on this clonotype: A much more abundant neighbour one base away suggests this may be a read error. The conserved phenylalanine or tryptophan normally closing the CDR3 is absent here, so this likely arose from a read error. This chain connects TRBV6-4 to TRBJ2-3; tentatively, D is TRBD1 or TRBD2 (5 bases each). The CDR3 consists of 14 residues. Trimming removed 3 bases at V and 1 base at J, with 8 bases between. Looked up from germline, CDR1 is MRHNA and CDR2 is SNTAGT. DNA for the CDR3: TGTGCCAGCAGTGAGAGGGGCGGCACAGATACGCAGTATCTT. Amino acids: CASSERGGTDTQYL.

V usage is TRBV28 and J usage is TRBJ2-1, with no clear D. Germline assignment: CDR1 MDHEN and CDR2 SYDVKM. The CDR3 loop spans 16 amino acids. Trimming took off 7 bases at V and 6 bases at J, with 22 bases between the two ends. The CDR3 spells CASTPSVGLNGNEQFF. In nucleotides, the CDR3 is TGTGCCAGCACCCCCTCGGTCGGCCTTAACGGCAATGAGCAGTTCTTC.

Relative to its sample, this clonotype is large. The V and J genes are TRBV25-1 and TRBJ2-5; weak D call: TRBD1 (5 bases). Trimming took off 2 bases at V and 1 base at J, with 11 bases between the two ends. The germline gives CDR1 MGHDK, CDR2 SYGVNS. The CDR3 sequence is 15 residues long. CDR3 in amino acids: CASSERLTAQETQYF. The CDR3 region has the DNA TGTGCCAGCAGTGAAAGGTTGACAGCCCAAGAGACCCAGTACTTC.

By share, this clonotype ranks as large. One junction end disagrees with the germline gene, perhaps due to a read error. The chain couples TRBV24-1 to TRBJ2-1; 7 positions match TRBD1. Germline V gene data show CDR1 as KGHDR and CDR2 as SFDVKD. This CDR3 comprises 11 residues. The chain's CDR3 is CATTSTGELFF. The CDR3 nucleotides are TGTGCCACTACGTCAACAGGGGAGCTGTTCTTC.

In its sample, this clonotype is medium-sized. This chain uses TRBV4-3 with TRBJ1-2; D is unclear. CDR3 length: 15 amino acids. Trimming took off 1 base at V and 0 bases at J, with 9 bases between the two ends. In germline, CDR1 is LGHNA, CDR2 YSLEER. CDR3 bases: TGCGCCAGCAGCCAAGGTCGTGGAGCTAACTATGGCTACACCTTC. Translating it yields CASSQGRGANYGYTF.

This clonotype was picked up a small number of times. V usage is TRBV6-1 and J usage is TRBJ2-7, with D perhaps TRBD2 (6 bases). V gave up 1 base and J gave up 0 bases, with 7 bases separating them. The length of the CDR3 is 14 residues. CDR1 is MNHNS, CDR2 SASEGT, per germline. The CDR3 nucleotides are TGTGCCAGCAGTGAAGTGGGGGGCTCCTACGAGCAGTACTTC. This encodes CASSEVGGSYEQYF.

This clonotype is medium-sized (0.01 to 0.1%) in the sample. The genes are TRBV19 and TRBJ2-1; D is possibly TRBD2 (6 bases). Germline V CDR1 and CDR2: LNHDA, SQIVND (reference sequence). The CDR3 spans 13 residues. Trimming took 5 bases from V and 2 from J, leaving 7 bases between them. The CDR3: CASSAGPYNEQFF. For the CDR3, the DNA is TGTGCCAGTAGTGCGGGACCCTACAATGAGCAGTTCTTC.

This clonotype was picked up a small number of times. V usage is TRBV20-1 and J usage is TRBJ1-1; tentative D call: TRBD1 (5 bases). The CDR3 consists of 15 residues. The V gene's germline CDR1 is DFQATT and CDR2 SNEGSKA (reference sequence). With 6 bases removed from V and 4 bases from J, the gap between germline ends came to 21 bases. CDR3 DNA: TGCAGTGCCCACTCTGGGGCAGGTCTTGCCACTGAAGCTTTCTTT. Translated, it gives CSAHSGAGLATEAFF.

The chain employs TRBV7-9 and TRBJ1-2; D is perhaps TRBD1 (5 bases). The germline V gene has CDR1 SEHNR and CDR2 FQNEAQ (reference sequence). V shed 5 bases and J shed 6 bases, with 16 bases lying between them. The CDR3 has 14 residues. The CDR3 DNA is TGTGCCAGCAGCGTCCTTGGGACGGAGGATGGCTACACCTTC. Protein product: CASSVLGTEDGYTF.

This clonotype is labeled medium-sized. The rearrangement joins TRBV14 to TRBJ2-3; D is possibly TRBD1 or TRBD2 (5 bases each). V was shortened by 1 base and J by 0 bases, with 14 bases between the two germline ends. CDR3 length equals 17 residues. CDR1 is SGHDN, CDR2 FVKESK, per germline. CDR3 residues: CASSQVVGTTSTDTQYF. The CDR3, as DNA: TGTGCCAGCAGCCAAGTCGTGGGGACCACTAGCACAGATACGCAGTATTTT.

J is TRBJ2-3 and V is TRBV24-1; D is undetermined. Germline values: CDR1 KGHDR, CDR2 SFDVKD. Trimming shortened V by 5 bases and J by 3 bases, and 5 bases separated the two germline ends. CDR3 length: 12 residues. The CDR3 DNA reads as TGTGCCACCAGTGCGACTACAGATACGCAGTATTTT. Protein product: CATSATTDTQYF.

The chain couples TRBV4-3 to TRBJ2-7, with D unclear. Germline CDR1 is LGHNA and CDR2 is YSLEER. The CDR3 extends over 14 amino acids. V was shortened by 1 base and J by 0 bases, with 7 bases between the two germline ends. CDR3 sequence (DNA): TGCGCCAGCAGCCAAGTGGCCCACTCCTACGAGCAGTACTTC. Translated: CASSQVAHSYEQYF.

The chain recombines TRBV20-1 with TRBJ2-7; D is possibly TRBD1 or TRBD2 (5 bases each). V was shortened by 6 bases and J by 2 bases, with 11 bases between the two germline ends. The CDR3 spans 12 residues. Germline CDR1 reads DFQATT; CDR2 reads SNEGSKA (reference sequence). This CDR3 is CSANEGTYEQYF. The CDR3 DNA follows: TGCAGTGCCAATGAGGGGACCTACGAGCAGTACTTC.

By share, this clonotype counts as medium-sized. Here the CDR3 reads CASSYRTNSPLHF. The CDR3 bases are TGTGCCAGCAGTTACCGTACGAATTCACCCCTCCACTTT. The chain is built from TRBV27 and TRBJ1-6; no definite D call. This CDR3 comprises 13 residues. In germline, CDR1 is MNHEY, CDR2 SMNVEV (reference sequence). The V gene lost 4 bases and the J gene lost 7 bases, with 8 bases spanning the gap.

Sample share makes this clonotype large. The chain has TRBV20-1 and TRBJ2-1; TRBD1 aligns across 10 bases. From germline, CDR1 is DFQATT and CDR2 SNEGSKA (reference sequence). J gave up 4 bases and V 0 bases, and 6 bases lay outside the gene matches. The CDR3 totals 16 residues. The CDR3 spells CSARERDRGGYNEQFF. CDR3 nucleotides: TGCAGTGCTAGAGAGCGGGACAGGGGAGGATACAATGAGCAGTTCTTC.

In this sample, this clonotype turned up a few times. This rearrangement joins TRBV10-3 to TRBJ2-7, with TRBD1 identical over 11 bases. The V gene's germline CDR1 is ENHRY and CDR2 SYGVKD. Germline trimming cut 6 bases from V and 6 bases from J; bases unmatched to any gene: 10. The length of the CDR3 is 15 residues. The CDR3 loop is CAIRVSGQGVVEQYF. In nucleotides, the CDR3 is TGTGCCATCAGAGTCTCGGGACAGGGGGTCGTCGAGCAGTACTTC.

V usage is TRBV9 and J usage is TRBJ2-7; possible D gene TRBD1, 6 bases. This CDR3 has 14 residues. The V gene lost 0 bases and the J gene lost 2 bases, with 9 bases spanning the gap. Germline lookup yields CDR1 SGDLS and CDR2 YYNGEE. In DNA, the CDR3 is TGTGCCAGCAGCGTAGAGGGACATCCCTACGAGCAGTACTTC. It translates to CASSVEGHPYEQYF. Full variable domain (outside the CDR3, taken from reference TRBV9 and TRBJ2-7): DSGVTQTPKHLITATGQRVTLRCSPRSGDLSVYWYQQSLDQGLQFLIQYYNGEERAKGNILERFSAQQFPDLHSELNLSSLELGDSALYFCASSVEGHPYEQYFGPGTRLTVT.

This clonotype was seen more than once but under ten times. This chain joins TRBV5-4 and TRBJ2-1; 7 nucleotides match TRBD1. Looked up from germline, CDR1 is SGHNT and CDR2 is YYREEE (reference sequence). After removal of 4 bases from V and 5 bases from J, the junction contained 6 bases not matched to a gene. This CDR3 is built from 14 residues. This chain's CDR3 is CASSLSGTDNEQFF. DNA of the CDR3: TGTGCCAGCAGCCTTTCCGGGACAGACAATGAGCAGTTCTTC. Based on the CDR3 plus reference TRBV5-4 and TRBJ2-1, the full variable domain is ETGVTQSPTHLIKTRGQQVTLRCSSQSGHNTVSWYQQALGQGPQFIFQYYREEENGRGNFPPRFSGLQFPNYSSELNVNALELDDSALYLCASSLSGTDNEQFFGPGTRLTVL.

Judged by abundance, this clonotype is medium-sized (0.01 to 0.1%). This sequence joins TRBV30 and TRBJ2-5; TRBD1 might be the D (6 bases). Looked up from germline, CDR1 is GTSNPN and CDR2 is SVGIG (reference sequence). The V end was cut by 7 bases, the J end by 8 bases, with 14 bases between. This CDR3 has 11 residues. The CDR3 DNA is TGTGCCTACACTGGACAGCGTACCCAGTACTTC. Protein sequence: CAYTGQRTQYF.

This clonotype has just a few counts. At one boundary the junction diverges from the germline segment, which might be a read error. The V call is TRBV6-2 or TRBV6-3, the J call TRBJ2-2; D possibly corresponds to TRBD1 (6 bases). This CDR3 comprises 15 residues. Germline-derived CDR1 and CDR2 are MNHEY and SVGEGT. The CDR3 DNA follows: TGTGCCAGCAGTCTTCAGGGGACGAACACCGGGGAGCTGTTCTTT. It translates to CASSLQGTNTGELFF.

This clonotype qualifies as hyperexpanded. The rearrangement uses TRBV24-1 and TRBJ2-1; either TRBD1 or TRBD2 may fit D (5 bases each). The CDR3 totals 15 residues. V lost 5 bases, J lost 12 bases, and 22 bases lay in between. Germline CDR1 KGHDR, CDR2 SFDVKD. CDR3 residues: CATSGGGTGPKGQFF. The CDR3 bases are TGTGCCACCAGTGGTGGAGGAACAGGCCCTAAGGGGCAGTTCTTC.

This clonotype was seen more than once but under ten times. The chain recombines TRBV19 with TRBJ1-5; tentative D call: TRBD1 (5 bases). V lost 7 bases and J 0 bases, leaving 13 bases between the germline ends. The germline CDR1 and CDR2 sequences are LNHDA and SQIVND (reference sequence). The CDR3 covers 15 residues. The CDR3, as DNA: TGTGCCAGTAACCCAGACAGAAATAGCAATCAGCCCCAGCATTTT. Translation gives CASNPDRNSNQPQHF.

The J gene is TRBJ1-4, the V gene TRBV19; possible D gene TRBD1, 5 bases. Germline values: CDR1 LNHDA, CDR2 SQIVND (reference sequence). The CDR3 has 14 residues. The germline V and J ends were trimmed by 6 bases and 8 bases, with 16 bases remaining between them. The CDR3 here is CASSSYGRDEKLFF. In DNA form, the CDR3 reads TGTGCCAGTAGCTCCTACGGAAGGGACGAAAAACTGTTTTTT.

This clonotype is medium-sized. The genes are TRBV20-1 and TRBJ2-7; TRBD2 matches 8 bases. Germline V lookup: CDR1 DFQATT, CDR2 SNEGSKA (reference sequence). This CDR3 has 14 residues. J lost 2 bases, V lost 0 bases, and 3 bases had no gene match. The DNA for the CDR3 is TGCAGTGCTAGAGACGGGGGGGAGGCCTACGAGCAGTACTTC. Translating it yields CSARDGGEAYEQYF.

Points on this clonotype: It is unclear where the CDR3 begins or ends on the DNA, so no DNA is shown, and the CDR3 is as TCRdb lists it. The chain's CDR3 is CASSNPGPKPESCFF. This sequence joins TRBV21-1 and TRBJ2-2; TRBD1, the table's D call, lacks a check against the DNA. TRBV21-1 is designated a pseudogene. The CDR3 has 15 residues if both end residues are counted.

The rearrangement joins TRBV11-2 to TRBJ2-7, with 11 bases fitting TRBD1. V was pared by 3 bases and J by 4 bases, with 8 bases of the junction left unmatched. The CDR3 is 16 amino acids. Looked up from germline, CDR1 is SGHAT and CDR2 is FQNNGV. The CDR3 coding sequence is TGTGCCAGCAGCTTCCCAACCGGGACAGGGGGTTACGAGCAGTACTTC. Its translation: CASSFPTGTGGYEQYF.

This clonotype was observed a handful of times. The chain carries TRBV7-2 and TRBJ2-5, with D perhaps matching TRBD2 (6 bases). This CDR3 is built from 16 residues. Germline lookup yields CDR1 SGHTA and CDR2 FQGNSA. The V end was cut by 0 bases, the J end by 1 base, with 12 bases between. CDR3 DNA sequence: TGTGCCAGCAGCTTAGCGCCTCGCGGGGCCCAAGAGACCCAGTACTTC. It encodes CASSLAPRGAQETQYF.